Sequencing of this TCR beta chain was carried out in a study of post-analysis software for immune sequencing data. Regarding the study as a whole: Roughly 5 TRBV segments, TRBV5-6, TRBV5-1 and TRBV20-1 among them, were found more frequent in patients than controls.

CDR3 length: 14 residues. Germline V CDR1 and CDR2: DFQATT, SNEGSKA (reference sequence). V lost 3 bases, J lost 6 bases, and 6 bases stayed unmatched. Concerning this clonotype itself: Its specificity is not known.

The TCR beta cDNA libraries carried unique molecular identifiers. TCRdb reprocessed the PCR reads with MiXCR, giving one entry per CDR3 protein. The data contain about 770,000 distinct CDR3 sequences, about 43% of them singletons. The clonotype comes from a girl aged 10 to 17 with multiple sclerosis. The sequenced sample was blood. V and J are TRBV20-1 and TRBJ2-3; TRBD2 matches at 10 bases. The CDR3 DNA is TGCAGTGCTAGCTCACTAGCGGGAAGGGATACGCAGTATTTT. It encodes CSASSLAGRDTQYF.